Below are 25 T cell receptor beta chains sequenced from a single sample in a study of blood T cell repertoires in COVID-19. The assay was immunoSEQ multiplex PCR, and TCRdb's table has in-frame clones only and misses some. The table lists some 120,000 clones, more than 70% of them singletons. The sample was peripheral blood. These receptors were obtained from a human donor in a cohort sampled during active COVID-19.

The chain carries TRBV6-6 and TRBJ2-3, with TRBD2 identical over 11 bases. Germline V gene data show CDR1 as MNHNY and CDR2 as SVGAGI (reference sequence). This CDR3 has 20 amino acids. After removal of 6 bases from V and 2 bases from J, the junction contained 19 bases not matched to a gene. CDR3 sequence: CASSRLGTSGRLRNTDTQYF. The CDR3 bases are TGTGCCAGCAGCCGCCTGGGGACTAGCGGCCGATTGAGGAACACAGATACGCAGTATTTT.

The chain carries TRBV14 and TRBJ2-3; 12 bases fit TRBD2. The CDR3 is made up of 16 amino acids. V was pared by 4 bases and J by 2 bases, with 4 bases of the junction left unmatched. Per germline, CDR1 SGHDN and CDR2 FVKESK. Written as DNA, the CDR3 is TGTGCCAGCAGCCCCTGGACTAGCGGGACCACAGATACGCAGTATTTT. Protein product: CASSPWTSGTTDTQYF.

This chain connects TRBV9 to TRBJ2-7; D ambiguous. The germline gives CDR1 SGDLS, CDR2 YYNGEE. CDR3 length equals 13 residues. V was trimmed by 0 bases and J by 2 bases, leaving 6 bases between them. CDR3 nucleotides: TGTGCCAGCAGCGTAGGCCTAGCCTACGAGCAGTACTTC. Its translation is CASSVGLAYEQYF.

In DNA form, the CDR3 reads TGTGCCATCGGGGGCTTCACAGATACGCAGTATTTT. The encoded protein is CAIGGFTDTQYF. The gene calls are TRBV10-3 and TRBJ2-3; D is possibly TRBD1 (6 bases). The ends were cut back, 8 bases at V and 2 bases at J, with 8 bases in the middle. The CDR3 runs 12 residues. CDR1 and CDR2 from the germline V gene are ENHRY and SYGVKD.

The CDR3 DNA sequence: TGTGCCAGCAGCTTAACTACCGGGACAGGATTCACAGATACGCAGTATTTT. The encoded protein is CASSLTTGTGFTDTQYF. This chain connects TRBV13 to TRBJ2-3; 8 bases map to TRBD1. The V and J ends lost 2 bases and 2 bases, in that order; junction bases with no gene match: 9. Germline CDR1 is PRHDT and CDR2 is FYEKMQ (reference sequence). The CDR3 runs to 17 residues.

Only a few counts were recorded for this clone. This chain joins TRBV28 and TRBJ2-7; 11 bases agree with TRBD1. There are 13 residues in the CDR3. After removal of 6 bases from V and 8 bases from J, the junction contained 6 bases not matched to a gene. In germline, CDR1 is MDHEN, CDR2 SYDVKM. The CDR3 bases are TGTGCCAGCAGGGACAGGGGGCGCATCCAGCAGTACTTC. Protein sequence: CASRDRGRIQQYF.

The gene calls are TRBV5-6 and TRBJ1-2, with 8 bases aligning to TRBD1. Germline V gives CDR1 SGHDT, CDR2 YYEEEE. The CDR3 covers 14 residues. J gave up 8 bases and V 4 bases, and 10 bases lay outside the gene matches. The CDR3 nucleotides are TGTGCCAGCAGCCCGTTGGACAGGGAGAACGGCTACACCTTC. Its protein product is CASSPLDRENGYTF. Using reference TRBV5-6 and TRBJ1-2 for the parts outside the CDR3, the full variable domain is DAGVTQSPTHLIKTRGQQVTLRCSPKSGHDTVSWYQQALGQGPQFIFQYYEEEERQRGNFPDRFSGHQFPNYSSELNVNALLLGDSALYLCASSPLDRENGYTFGSGTRLTVV.

This clone was recorded only once. The chain recombines TRBV7-6 with TRBJ1-1, with D possibly matching TRBD1 (6 bases). The CDR3 has 13 amino acids. Germline CDR1 SGHVS, CDR2 FNYEAQ. V shed 5 bases and J shed 1 base, with 8 bases lying between them. The CDR3 loop reads CASSRTENTEAFF. DNA for the CDR3: TGTGCCAGCAGCAGGACAGAGAACACTGAAGCTTTCTTT.

This chain uses TRBV6-5 with TRBJ1-6; 9 bases line up with TRBD1. Germline assignment: CDR1 MNHEY and CDR2 SVGAGI. V dropped 7 bases and J dropped 6; count of bases not matched to a gene: 4. The CDR3 extends over 14 amino acids. The CDR3 sequence is CASTRDRVNSPLHF. In DNA form, the CDR3 reads TGTGCCAGCACCCGGGACAGGGTTAATTCACCCCTCCACTTT.

The chain recombines TRBV9 with TRBJ1-1, with D tentatively TRBD1 (5 bases). V lost 0 bases to trimming and J lost 4 bases, with 13 bases between them. The CDR3 spans 15 residues. From germline, CDR1 is SGDLS and CDR2 YYNGEE. The CDR3 spells CASSVGSGRGTEAFF. The CDR3 region has the DNA TGTGCCAGCAGCGTAGGATCAGGGAGGGGCACTGAAGCTTTCTTT.

The gene calls are TRBV7-9 and TRBJ2-5; 7 nucleotides line up with TRBD2. Germline CDR1 is SEHNR and CDR2 is FQNEAQ (reference sequence). The V and J ends lost 1 base and 5 bases, in that order; junction bases with no gene match: 10. The CDR3 has 16 residues. CDR3 coding DNA: TGTGCCAGCAGCTTAGATCGACTAGCTGGGGCGGAGACCCAGTACTTC. Protein sequence: CASSLDRLAGAETQYF.

V usage is TRBV21-1 and J usage is TRBJ2-3; the table assigns TRBD1, which was not confirmed against the DNA. TRBV21-1 is a pseudogene segment. The length of the CDR3 is 18 residues. The chain's CDR3 is CASSKAPRGQGDTDTQYF. The CDR3 DNA follows: TGTGCCAGCAGCAAAGCGCCTAGGGGACAGGGTGACACAGATACGCAGTATTTT.

V is TRBV27 and J is TRBJ2-5; 7 bases are a match to TRBD2. CDR1 is MNHEY and CDR2 is SMNVEV in the germline V gene (reference sequence). The V and J ends lost 3 bases and 3 bases, in that order; junction bases with no gene match: 7. There are 15 residues in the CDR3. CDR3 amino acids: CASSFWRENKETQYF. The CDR3 nucleotides are TGTGCCAGCAGTTTTTGGCGGGAGAACAAAGAGACCCAGTACTTC.

This sequence joins TRBV19 and TRBJ2-7, with D possibly TRBD1 on 6 matching bases. Germline CDR1 reads LNHDA; CDR2 reads SQIVND (reference sequence). Trimming took 1 base from V and 2 from J, leaving 12 bases between them. This CDR3 has 15 residues. The CDR3 sequence: CASSIGPGQTYEQYF. The DNA of the CDR3 is TGTGCCAGTAGTATAGGGCCGGGACAAACCTACGAGCAGTACTTC.

The gene calls are TRBV7-9 and TRBJ2-7, with 14 nucleotides matching TRBD2. The germline gives CDR1 SEHNR, CDR2 FQNEAQ (reference sequence). The CDR3 is 19 residues long. V trimming: 5 bases; J trimming: 3 bases; junction bases outside the gene matches: 15. The CDR3 region is CASSPTALRGLAGDYEQYF. The CDR3 DNA is TGTGCCAGCAGCCCAACTGCATTACGGGGACTAGCGGGGGACTACGAGCAGTACTTC.

This clone was seen just once. The rearrangement links TRBV6-2 or TRBV6-3 to TRBJ1-2, with 8 positions matching TRBD1. V lost 4 bases to trimming and J lost 12 bases; unmatched junction nucleotides: 10. CDR3 length: 13 amino acids. CDR1 and CDR2 (germline): MNHEY, SVGEGT. CDR3 DNA: TGTGCCAGCAGTTCTGATTCCGGGACAGGCCACACCTTC. Protein sequence: CASSSDSGTGHTF.

V and J are TRBV7-3 and TRBJ2-2; D is possibly TRBD2 (5 bases). Trimming cost V 5 bases and J 6 bases, with 13 bases left between them. Germline V CDR1 and CDR2: SGHTA, FQGTGA. The CDR3 length is 14 residues. CDR3 bases: TGTGCCAGCAGCCCTAGCCTGCTCCCCGGGGAGCTGTTTTTT. It is translated as CASSPSLLPGELFF.

The rearrangement uses TRBV7-2 and TRBJ2-7; 10 bases map to TRBD1. V dropped 3 bases and J dropped 6; count of bases not matched to a gene: 5. CDR1 and CDR2 (germline): SGHTA, FQGNSA. This CDR3 contains 14 residues. CDR3 DNA sequence: TGTGCCAGCAGCTTGGGGGACAGGGGATTCGAGCAGTACTTC. Protein sequence: CASSLGDRGFEQYF.

The chain couples TRBV6-5 to TRBJ2-7; a possible D gene is TRBD2 (7 bases). Germline V CDR1 and CDR2: MNHEY, SVGAGI. V was cut by 7 bases and J by 3 bases, with 19 bases left in between. The CDR3 covers 15 residues. CDR3 loop: CASKGGGLADYEQYV. CDR3 DNA: TGTGCCAGCAAGGGGGGAGGGTTAGCGGACTACGAGCAGTACGTC.

V usage is TRBV7-2 and J usage is TRBJ2-3; D may be TRBD2 (6 bases). Germline CDR1 and CDR2: SGHTA and FQGNSA. The CDR3 totals 14 residues. V gave up 1 base and J gave up 2 bases, with 7 bases separating them. CDR3 region: CASSLGTNTDTQYF. The DNA for the CDR3 is TGTGCCAGCAGCTTAGGGACTAACACAGATACGCAGTATTTT.

J is TRBJ1-2 and V is TRBV12-3 or TRBV12-4, with D maybe TRBD1 (5 bases). The CDR3 runs to 11 residues. V lost 11 bases to trimming and J lost 8 bases, with 15 bases between them. CDR3 nucleotide sequence: TGTGCCTCACGGAGGGGCGGGGGCTACACCTTC. Translation: CASRRGGGYTF.

The rearrangement uses TRBV15 and TRBJ1-3; 9 nucleotides match TRBD1. Trimming cost V 3 bases and J 0 bases; bases outside gene matches: 6. The CDR3 contains 17 residues. CDR1 and CDR2 from the germline V gene are LNHNV and YYDKDF (reference sequence). CDR3 sequence reads: CATSSGQGLYSGNTIYF. Here the CDR3 DNA reads TGTGCCACCAGCAGTGGACAGGGGCTTTACTCTGGAAACACCATATATTTT.

This clone has just a few counts. Other nucleotide sequences in the sample specify the same CDR3. The chain uses TRBV27 and TRBJ1-1, with D hard to call. The V end lost 3 bases, the J end lost 1 base, and 6 bases lay between the germline ends. CDR1 is MNHEY and CDR2 is SMNVEV in the germline V gene (reference sequence). This CDR3 region has 13 residues. CDR3 sequence (DNA): TGTGCCAGCAGTTTGGAGGAGAACACTGAAGCTTTCTTT. Encoded protein: CASSLEENTEAFF.

V is TRBV24-1 and J is TRBJ2-1, with a weak D call TRBD1 (5 bases). The CDR3 has 13 amino acids. V gave up 7 bases and J gave up 8 bases, with 14 bases separating them. CDR1 is KGHDR, CDR2 SFDVKD, per germline. The CDR3 is CATRSGQRDEQFF. CDR3 nucleotides: TGTGCCACCAGATCCGGACAAAGGGATGAGCAGTTCTTC.

This clone has only one observation. This chain joins TRBV4-3 and TRBJ2-5; D is perhaps TRBD1 (5 bases). CDR1 LGHNA and CDR2 YSLEER come from the germline V gene. This CDR3 has 16 amino acids. Trimming took off 0 bases at V and 2 bases at J, with 13 bases between the two ends. CDR3 sequence reads: CASSQEVGRVQETQYF. CDR3 coding DNA: TGCGCCAGCAGCCAAGAAGTCGGCAGGGTTCAAGAGACCCAGTACTTC.